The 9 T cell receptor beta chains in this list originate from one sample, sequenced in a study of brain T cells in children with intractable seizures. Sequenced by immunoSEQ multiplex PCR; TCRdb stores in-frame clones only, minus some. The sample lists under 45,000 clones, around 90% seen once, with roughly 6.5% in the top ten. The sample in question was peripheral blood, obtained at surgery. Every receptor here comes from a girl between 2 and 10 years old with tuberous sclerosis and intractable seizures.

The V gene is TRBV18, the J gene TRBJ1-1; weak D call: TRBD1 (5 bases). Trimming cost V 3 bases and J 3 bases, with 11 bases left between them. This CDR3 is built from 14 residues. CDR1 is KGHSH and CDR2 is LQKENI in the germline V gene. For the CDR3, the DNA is TGTGCCAGCTCACCGCCCGGGGCGTACACTGAAGCTTTCTTT. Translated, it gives CASSPPGAYTEAFF.

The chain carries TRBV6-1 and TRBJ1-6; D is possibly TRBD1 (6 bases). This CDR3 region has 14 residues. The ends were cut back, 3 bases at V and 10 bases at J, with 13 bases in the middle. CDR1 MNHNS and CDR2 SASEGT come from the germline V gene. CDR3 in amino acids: CASSEYRVRSPLHF. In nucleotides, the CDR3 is TGTGCCAGCAGTGAGTACAGGGTTCGGTCACCCCTCCACTTT.

CDR3 nucleotides: TGTGCCAGCAGCTTAGGGCCGGCCTCGGGATACGAGCAGTACGTC. Encoded protein: CASSLGPASGYEQYV. The rearrangement links TRBV7-8 to TRBJ2-7, with D possibly matching TRBD2 (5 bases). Germline-derived CDR1 and CDR2 are SGHVS and FQNEAQ. This CDR3 comprises 15 residues. The V and J ends lost 1 base and 4 bases respectively, with 14 bases between them.

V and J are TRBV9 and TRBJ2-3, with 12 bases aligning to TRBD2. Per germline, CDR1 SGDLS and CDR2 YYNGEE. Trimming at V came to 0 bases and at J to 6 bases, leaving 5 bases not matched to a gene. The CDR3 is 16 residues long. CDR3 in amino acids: CASSVEVGLAGDTQYF. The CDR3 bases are TGTGCCAGCAGCGTAGAGGTAGGACTAGCGGGGGATACGCAGTATTTT.

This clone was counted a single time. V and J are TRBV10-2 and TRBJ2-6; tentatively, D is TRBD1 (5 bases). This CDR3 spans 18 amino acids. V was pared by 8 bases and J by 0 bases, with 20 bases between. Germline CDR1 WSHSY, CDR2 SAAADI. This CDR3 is CASHRGSNRSSGANVLTF. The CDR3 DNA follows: TGCGCCAGCCATAGGGGCAGCAACCGATCCTCTGGGGCCAACGTCCTGACTTTC.

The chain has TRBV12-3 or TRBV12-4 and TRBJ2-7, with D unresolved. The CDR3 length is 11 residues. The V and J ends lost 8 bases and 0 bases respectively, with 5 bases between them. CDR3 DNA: TGTGCCAGCTCTAGCTCCTACGAGCAGTACTTC. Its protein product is CASSSSYEQYF.

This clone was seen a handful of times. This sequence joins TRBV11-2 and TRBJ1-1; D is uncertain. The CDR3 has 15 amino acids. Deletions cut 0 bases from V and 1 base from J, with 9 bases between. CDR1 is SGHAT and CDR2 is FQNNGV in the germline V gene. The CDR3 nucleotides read TGTGCCAGCAGCTTAGATCTTGGCGGGAACACTGAAGCTTTCTTT. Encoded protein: CASSLDLGGNTEAFF.

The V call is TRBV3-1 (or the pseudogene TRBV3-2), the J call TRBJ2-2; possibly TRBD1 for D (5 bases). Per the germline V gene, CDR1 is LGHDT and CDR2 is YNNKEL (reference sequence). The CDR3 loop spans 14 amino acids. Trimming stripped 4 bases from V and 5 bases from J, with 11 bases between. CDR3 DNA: TGTGCCAGCAGCCGGATGACAGTTACCGGGGAGCTGTTTTTT. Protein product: CASSRMTVTGELFF.

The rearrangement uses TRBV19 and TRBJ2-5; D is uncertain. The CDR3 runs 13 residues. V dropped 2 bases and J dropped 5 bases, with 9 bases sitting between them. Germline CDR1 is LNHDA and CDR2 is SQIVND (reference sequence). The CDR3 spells CASSIYARETQYF. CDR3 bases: TGTGCCAGTAGTATATATGCGAGGGAGACCCAGTACTTC.